Listed here is a single TCR beta chain. These data belong to a study of T cell changes during pregnancy in multiple sclerosis. Clones were read by immunoSEQ multiplex PCR, and TCRdb kept only the in-frame ones, dropping some. The sample has around 100,000 clones; just over 90% are singletons. Germline assignment: CDR1 MNHEY and CDR2 SMNVEV (reference sequence). Losses at the gene ends were 5 bases for V and 11 bases for J; bases not matched to a gene: 7. The CDR3 is made up of 14 amino acids. The material sequenced was peripheral blood, taken after pregnancy. The origin of this receptor is a female donor with multiple sclerosis, enrolled in a pregnancy study. V is TRBV27 and J is TRBJ1-6; 9 nucleotides line up with TRBD1. The CDR3 reads CASSPGTGLPPLHF. The CDR3 nucleotides read TGTGCCAGCAGTCCCGGGACAGGGTTACCACCCCTCCACTTT.